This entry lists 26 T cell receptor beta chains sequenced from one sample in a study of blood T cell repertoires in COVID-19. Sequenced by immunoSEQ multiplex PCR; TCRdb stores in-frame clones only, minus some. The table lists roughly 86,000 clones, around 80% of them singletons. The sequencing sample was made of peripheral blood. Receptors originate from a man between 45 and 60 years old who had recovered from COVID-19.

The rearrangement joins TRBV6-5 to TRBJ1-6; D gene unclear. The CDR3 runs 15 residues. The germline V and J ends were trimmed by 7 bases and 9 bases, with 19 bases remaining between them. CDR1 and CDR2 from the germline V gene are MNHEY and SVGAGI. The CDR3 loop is CASIPGLGASSPLHF. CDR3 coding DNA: TGTGCCAGCATACCGGGCCTGGGAGCATCTTCACCCCTCCACTTT.

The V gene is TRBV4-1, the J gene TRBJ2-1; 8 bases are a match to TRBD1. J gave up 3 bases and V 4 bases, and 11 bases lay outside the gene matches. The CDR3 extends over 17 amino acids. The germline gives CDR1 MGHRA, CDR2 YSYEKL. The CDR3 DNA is TGCGCCAGCAGCCCCGTGCGGCAGGACAGGGTCTACAATGAGCAGTTCTTC. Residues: CASSPVRQDRVYNEQFF.

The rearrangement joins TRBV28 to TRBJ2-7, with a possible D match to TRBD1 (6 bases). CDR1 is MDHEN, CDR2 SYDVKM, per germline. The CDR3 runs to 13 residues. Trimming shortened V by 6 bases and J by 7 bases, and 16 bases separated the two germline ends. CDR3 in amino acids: CASRLQGQREQYF. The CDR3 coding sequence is TGTGCCAGCAGACTTCAGGGGCAGAGAGAGCAGTACTTC.

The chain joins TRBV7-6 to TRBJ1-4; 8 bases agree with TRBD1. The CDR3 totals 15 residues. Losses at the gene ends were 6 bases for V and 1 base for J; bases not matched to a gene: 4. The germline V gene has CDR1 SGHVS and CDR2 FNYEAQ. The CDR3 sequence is CASRGDRLTNEKLFF. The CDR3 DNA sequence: TGTGCCAGCAGAGGGGACAGGTTAACTAATGAAAAACTGTTTTTT.

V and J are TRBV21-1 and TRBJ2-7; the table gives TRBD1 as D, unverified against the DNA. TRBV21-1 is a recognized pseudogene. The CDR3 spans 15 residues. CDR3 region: CASSSPGQGGYEQYF. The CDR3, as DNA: TGTGCCAGCAGCTCCCCGGGACAGGGTGGATACGAGCAGTACTTC.

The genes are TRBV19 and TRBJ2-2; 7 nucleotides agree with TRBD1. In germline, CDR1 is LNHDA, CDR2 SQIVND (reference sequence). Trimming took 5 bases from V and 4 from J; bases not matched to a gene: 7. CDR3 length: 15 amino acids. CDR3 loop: CASSLTGLITGELFF. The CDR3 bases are TGTGCCAGTAGTTTGACAGGGTTAATCACCGGGGAGCTGTTTTTT. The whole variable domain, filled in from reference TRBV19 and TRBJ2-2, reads DGGITQSPKYLFRKEGQNVTLSCEQNLNHDAMYWYRQDPGQGLRLIYYSQIVNDFQKGDIAEGYSVSREKKESFPLTVTSAQKNPTAFYLCASSLTGLITGELFFGEGSRLTVL.

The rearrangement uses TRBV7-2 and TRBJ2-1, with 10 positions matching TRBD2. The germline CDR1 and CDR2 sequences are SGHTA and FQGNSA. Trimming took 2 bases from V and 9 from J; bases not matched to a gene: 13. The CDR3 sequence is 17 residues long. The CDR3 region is CASSLWRRLAGDGEQFF. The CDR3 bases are TGTGCCAGCAGCTTATGGCGGAGGCTAGCGGGAGACGGTGAGCAGTTCTTC. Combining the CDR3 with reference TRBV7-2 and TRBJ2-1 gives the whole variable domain GAGVSQSPSNKVTEKGKDVELRCDPISGHTALYWYRQSLGQGLEFLIYFQGNSAPDKSGLPSDRFSAERTGGSVSTLTIQRTQQEDSAVYLCASSLWRRLAGDGEQFFGPGTRLTVL.

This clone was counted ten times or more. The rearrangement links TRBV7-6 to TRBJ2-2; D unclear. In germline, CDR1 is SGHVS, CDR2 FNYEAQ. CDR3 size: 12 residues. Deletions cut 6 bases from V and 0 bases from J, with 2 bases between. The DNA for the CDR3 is TGTGCCAGCAGTACGAACACCGGGGAGCTGTTTTTT. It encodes CASSTNTGELFF.

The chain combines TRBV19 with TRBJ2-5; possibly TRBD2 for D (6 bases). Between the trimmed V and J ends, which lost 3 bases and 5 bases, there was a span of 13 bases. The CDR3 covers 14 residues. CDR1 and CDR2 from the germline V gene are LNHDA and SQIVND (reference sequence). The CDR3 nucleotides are TGTGCCAGTAGTATTTCGGTGGGGAGGGAGACCCAGTACTTC. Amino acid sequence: CASSISVGRETQYF.

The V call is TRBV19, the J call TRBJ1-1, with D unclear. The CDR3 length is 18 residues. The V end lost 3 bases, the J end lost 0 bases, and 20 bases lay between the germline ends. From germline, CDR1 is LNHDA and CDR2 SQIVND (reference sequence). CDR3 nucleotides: TGTGCCAGTAGTATGGATCCGGGAGGCGGAGACCTGAACACTGAAGCTTTCTTT. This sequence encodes CASSMDPGGGDLNTEAFF.

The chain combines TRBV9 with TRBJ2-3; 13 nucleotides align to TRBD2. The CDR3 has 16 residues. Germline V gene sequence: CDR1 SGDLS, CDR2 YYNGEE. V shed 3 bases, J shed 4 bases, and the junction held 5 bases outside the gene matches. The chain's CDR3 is CASSDTSGGEADTQYF. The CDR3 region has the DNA TGTGCCAGCAGCGACACTAGCGGGGGGGAGGCAGATACGCAGTATTTT.

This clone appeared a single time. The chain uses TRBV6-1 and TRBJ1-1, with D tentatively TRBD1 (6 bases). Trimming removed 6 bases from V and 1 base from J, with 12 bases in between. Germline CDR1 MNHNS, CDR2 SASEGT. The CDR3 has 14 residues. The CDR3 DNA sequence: TGTGCCAGCAGGGTACAGGGTAAGAACACTGAAGCTTTCTTT. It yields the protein CASRVQGKNTEAFF.

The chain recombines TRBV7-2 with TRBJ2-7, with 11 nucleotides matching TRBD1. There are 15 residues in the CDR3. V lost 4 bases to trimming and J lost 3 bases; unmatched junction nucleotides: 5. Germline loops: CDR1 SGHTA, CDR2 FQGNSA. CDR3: CASSSEDRGLYEQYF. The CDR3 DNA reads TGTGCCAGCAGCTCGGAGGACAGGGGGCTCTACGAGCAGTACTTC.

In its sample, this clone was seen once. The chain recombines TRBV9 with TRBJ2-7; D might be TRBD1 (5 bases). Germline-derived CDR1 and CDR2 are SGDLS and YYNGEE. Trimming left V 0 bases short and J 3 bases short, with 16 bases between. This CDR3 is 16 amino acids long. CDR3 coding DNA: TGTGCCAGCAGCGTAGGAACAGGCCAGGTTTACTACGAGCAGTACTTC. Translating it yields CASSVGTGQVYYEQYF.

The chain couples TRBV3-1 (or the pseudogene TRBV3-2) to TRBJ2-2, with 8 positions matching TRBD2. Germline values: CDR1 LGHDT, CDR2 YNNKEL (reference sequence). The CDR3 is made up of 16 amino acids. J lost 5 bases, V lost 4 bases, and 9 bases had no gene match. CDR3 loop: CASSLTGTSGTGELFF. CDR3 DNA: TGTGCCAGCAGCCTCACAGGAACTAGCGGTACCGGGGAGCTGTTTTTT.

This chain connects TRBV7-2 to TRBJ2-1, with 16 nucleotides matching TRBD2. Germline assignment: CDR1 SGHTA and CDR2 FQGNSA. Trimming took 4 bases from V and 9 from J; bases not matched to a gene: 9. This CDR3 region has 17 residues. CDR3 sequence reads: CASSSPGLAGGHGEQFF. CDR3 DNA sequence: TGTGCCAGCAGCTCTCCGGGACTAGCGGGGGGGCATGGTGAGCAGTTCTTC. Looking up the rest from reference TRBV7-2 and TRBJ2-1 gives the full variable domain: GAGVSQSPSNKVTEKGKDVELRCDPISGHTALYWYRQSLGQGLEFLIYFQGNSAPDKSGLPSDRFSAERTGGSVSTLTIQRTQQEDSAVYLCASSSPGLAGGHGEQFFGPGTRLTVL.

CDR3 nucleotide sequence: TGTGCCAGCTCACCACCCCGACAGGCTCTAATGAACACTGAAGCTTTCTTT. Protein product: CASSPPRQALMNTEAFF. The chain has TRBV18 and TRBJ1-1; tentative D call: TRBD1 (6 bases). The germline V gene encodes CDR1 KGHSH and CDR2 LQKENI. The CDR3 covers 17 residues. The V gene lost 0 bases and the J gene lost 0 bases, with 14 bases spanning the gap.

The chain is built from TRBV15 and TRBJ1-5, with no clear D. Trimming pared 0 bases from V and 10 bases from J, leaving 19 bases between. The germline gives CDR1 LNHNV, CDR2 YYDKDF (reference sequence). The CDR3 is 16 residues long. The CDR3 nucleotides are TGTGCCACCAGCAGAGAGGGAGCGAGGCGTAGAAACCCCCAGCATTTT. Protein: CATSREGARRRNPQHF.

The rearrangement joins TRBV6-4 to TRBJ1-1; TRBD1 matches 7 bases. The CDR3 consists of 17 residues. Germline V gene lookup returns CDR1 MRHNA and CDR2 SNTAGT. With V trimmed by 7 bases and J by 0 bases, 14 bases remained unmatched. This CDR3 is CASKGAAVPSMNTEAFF. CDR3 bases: TGTGCCAGCAAGGGGGCGGCTGTTCCTTCTATGAACACTGAAGCTTTCTTT.

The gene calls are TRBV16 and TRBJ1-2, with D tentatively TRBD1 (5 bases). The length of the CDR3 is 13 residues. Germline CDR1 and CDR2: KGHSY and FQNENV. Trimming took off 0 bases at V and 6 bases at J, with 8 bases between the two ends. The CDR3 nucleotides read TGTGCCAGCAGCCAATCGACAGCTAATGGCTACACCTTC. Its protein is CASSQSTANGYTF.

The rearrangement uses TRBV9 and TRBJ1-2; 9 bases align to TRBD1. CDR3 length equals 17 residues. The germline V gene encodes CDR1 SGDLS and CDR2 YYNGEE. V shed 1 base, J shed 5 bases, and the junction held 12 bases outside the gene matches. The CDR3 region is CASSVYGQGLPEYGYTF. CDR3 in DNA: TGTGCCAGCAGCGTATACGGACAGGGGCTCCCGGAGTATGGCTACACCTTC.

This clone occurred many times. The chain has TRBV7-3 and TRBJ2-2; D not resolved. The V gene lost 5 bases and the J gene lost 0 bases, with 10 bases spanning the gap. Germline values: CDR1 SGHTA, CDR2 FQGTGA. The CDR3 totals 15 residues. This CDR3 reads CASSPSPSNTGELFF. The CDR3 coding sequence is TGTGCCAGCAGCCCTAGTCCATCGAACACCGGGGAGCTGTTTTTT.

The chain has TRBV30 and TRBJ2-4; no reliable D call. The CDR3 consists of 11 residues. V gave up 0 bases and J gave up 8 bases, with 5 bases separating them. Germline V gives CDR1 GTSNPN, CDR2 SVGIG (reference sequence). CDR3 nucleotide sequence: TGTGCCTGGAGTGTAACGGACATTCAGTACTTC. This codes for CAWSVTDIQYF.

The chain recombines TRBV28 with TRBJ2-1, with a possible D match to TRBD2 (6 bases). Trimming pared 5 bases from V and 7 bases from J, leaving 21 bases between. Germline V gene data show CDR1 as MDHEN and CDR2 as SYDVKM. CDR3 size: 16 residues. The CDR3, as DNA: TGTGCCAGCAGTGCCCCCGGGCGGGCGGAGGGGAATGAGCAGTTCTTC. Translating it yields CASSAPGRAEGNEQFF.

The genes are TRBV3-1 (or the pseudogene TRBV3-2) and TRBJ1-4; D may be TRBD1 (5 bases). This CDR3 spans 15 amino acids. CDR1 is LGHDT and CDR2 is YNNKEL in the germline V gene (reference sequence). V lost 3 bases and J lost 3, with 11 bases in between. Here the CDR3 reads CASSHSAGPNEKLFF. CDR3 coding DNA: TGTGCCAGCAGCCATAGCGCGGGACCTAATGAAAAACTGTTTTTT.

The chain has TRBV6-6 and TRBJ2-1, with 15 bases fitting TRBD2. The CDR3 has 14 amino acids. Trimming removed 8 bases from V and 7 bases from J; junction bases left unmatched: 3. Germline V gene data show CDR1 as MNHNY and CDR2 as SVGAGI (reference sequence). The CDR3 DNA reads TGTGCCAGCCTAGGGACTAGCGGGAGGAATGAGCAGTTCTTC. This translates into CASLGTSGRNEQFF.